These 32 T cell receptor beta chains were sequenced from one sample in a study of CXCR3-negative and CXCR3-positive naive CD8 T cells. Overall study results and limits: Naive cells that were CXCR3-positive had more hydrophobic TRB CDR3s (compared with CXCR3-negative naive cells).

No antigen is known for these receptors. The TRB libraries of cDNA were built by UMI-labeled 5' RACE. From the 5' RACE reads, TCRdb lists one entry per CDR3 protein and no DNA. The clone table shows tens of thousands of distinct CDR3 sequences, with the ten largest holding less than 1%. Material for sequencing was naive CXCR3+ CD8+ T cells from blood. Subset defined: CD45RO-CCR7+CD27+CD95- naive CD8+ T cells expressing CXCR3 (TNR3+). The receptors here all came from a human donor in good health. Some clones in this sample may be carry-over from other donors' samples.

The chain recombines TRBV14 with TRBJ2-7; TCRdb's D call, TRBD2, is unchecked because there is no DNA. This CDR3 contains 12 residues. CDR1 is SGHDN and CDR2 is FVKESK in the germline V gene. This CDR3 is CASWEVPYEQYF. Based on the CDR3 plus reference TRBV14 and TRBJ2-7, the full variable domain is EAGVTQFPSHSVIEKGQTVTLRCDPISGHDNLYWYRRVMGKEIKFLLHFVKESKQDESGMPNNRFLAERTGGTYSTLKVQPAELEDSGVYFCASWEVPYEQYFGPGTRLTVT.

V usage is TRBV25-1 and J usage is TRBJ2-7; TCRdb's assignment of TRBD1 cannot be checked, as there is no DNA. Germline CDR1 is MGHDK and CDR2 is SYGVNS. The CDR3 totals 14 residues. CDR3 protein: CVSSRQGIVGEQYF.

The chain is built from TRBV6-5 and TRBJ1-2. This CDR3 has 12 residues. Germline-derived CDR1 and CDR2 are MNHEY and SVGAGI. CDR3 amino acids: CASSYSNVEYTF.

V is TRBV27 and J is TRBJ2-1; TCRdb returns TRBD1, unconfirmable since there is no DNA. The germline gives CDR1 MNHEY, CDR2 SMNVEV (reference sequence). The CDR3 is 17 amino acids. The CDR3 sequence is CASSLRVGQAVDNEQFF.

This chain links TRBV29-1 with TRBJ2-2; TCRdb reports TRBD2, a call that lacks DNA to check it against. The CDR3 has 13 amino acids. In germline, CDR1 is SQVTM, CDR2 ANQGSEA. The CDR3 spells CSVVLAGVWELFF.

The CDR3 here is CASSLSPSNTGELFF. The rearrangement joins TRBV7-8 to TRBJ2-2. The CDR3 length is 15 residues. Germline values: CDR1 SGHVS, CDR2 FQNEAQ. The whole variable domain, remainder taken from reference TRBV7-8 and TRBJ2-2, is GAGVSQSPRYKVAKRGQDVALRCDPISGHVSLFWYQQALGQGPEFLTYFQNEAQLDKSGLPSDRFFAERPEGSVSTLKIQRTQQEDSAVYLCASSLSPSNTGELFFGEGSRLTVL.

The V gene is TRBV7-6, the J gene TRBJ2-2; the TCRdb D gene call, TRBD2, has no DNA to confirm it. Germline lookup yields CDR1 SGHVS and CDR2 FNYEAQ. The CDR3 consists of 15 residues. Here the CDR3 reads CASSLREASTGELFF. The entire variable domain, with the rest obtained from reference TRBV7-6 and TRBJ2-2, is as follows: GAGVSQSPRYKVTKRGQDVALRCDPISGHVSLYWYRQALGQGPEFLTYFNYEAQQDKSGLPNDRFSAERPEGSISTLTIQRTEQRDSAMYRCASSLREASTGELFFGEGSRLTVL.

The chain employs TRBV28 and TRBJ1-2; TCRdb's D call, TRBD1, is unchecked because there is no DNA. The CDR3 is 12 residues long. Germline V gene data show CDR1 as MDHEN and CDR2 as SYDVKM. This chain's CDR3 is CASSSGDYGYTF.

The V and J genes are TRBV12-3 or TRBV12-4 and TRBJ2-3; lacking DNA, the TRBD1 call made by TCRdb goes unchecked. The CDR3 totals 15 residues. CDR3 loop: CASSPLTGYTDTQYF.

V is TRBV7-8 and J is TRBJ2-2. Per germline, CDR1 SGHVS and CDR2 FQNEAQ. This CDR3 has 14 amino acids. The chain's CDR3 is CASSLAFRGGELFF.

This chain joins TRBV29-1 and TRBJ2-1. CDR3 length equals 14 residues. Germline-derived CDR1 and CDR2 are SQVTM and ANQGSEA. The CDR3 protein is CSVGLRGRDNEQFF.

The chain links TRBV5-1 to TRBJ2-7; TCRdb indicates TRBD1, and absent DNA this call remains unverified. Germline loops: CDR1 SGHRS, CDR2 YFSETQ. The CDR3 sequence is 15 residues long. This chain's CDR3 is CASSLHPDRSTEQYF.

The chain recombines TRBV27 with TRBJ2-3; there is no DNA to check the TCRdb D call of TRBD1. The CDR3 sequence is 15 residues long. CDR1 and CDR2 (germline): MNHEY, SMNVEV (reference sequence). CDR3 loop: CASSLTLAGTGGQYF.

V and J are TRBV7-2 and TRBJ1-4; TCRdb's D call, TRBD1, is unchecked because there is no DNA. The V gene's germline CDR1 is SGHTA and CDR2 FQGNSA. The CDR3 has 16 amino acids. The CDR3 sequence: CASSLDRVATNEKLFF.

This sequence joins TRBV28 and TRBJ2-1; TCRdb picks TRBD1, but there is no DNA to check that call. Germline V gene sequence: CDR1 MDHEN, CDR2 SYDVKM. The CDR3 totals 15 residues. The CDR3 reads CVSSPAPQGMNEQFF.

This rearrangement joins TRBV6-2 or TRBV6-3 to TRBJ2-1. Germline assignment: CDR1 MNHEY and CDR2 SVGEGT. The CDR3 loop spans 12 amino acids. This CDR3 is CASSYRGNEQFF.

The chain employs TRBV6-4 and TRBJ2-2. Germline lookup yields CDR1 MRHNA and CDR2 SNTAGT. CDR3 length: 14 residues. The CDR3: CASSGSGTTGELFF.

The rearrangement uses TRBV4-1 and TRBJ2-7; the D call of TRBD2 rests on TCRdb alone, since no DNA is present to check it. The germline gives CDR1 MGHRA, CDR2 YSYEKL. The CDR3 consists of 15 residues. The CDR3 loop is CASSQEAAGGYEQYF.

This sequence joins TRBV5-1 and TRBJ2-7. The CDR3 runs to 13 residues. Germline V gives CDR1 SGHRS, CDR2 YFSETQ. CDR3 region: CASSFGPDYEQYF. Full variable domain (outside the CDR3, taken from reference TRBV5-1 and TRBJ2-7): KAGVTQTPRYLIKTRGQQVTLSCSPISGHRSVSWYQQTPGQGLQFLFEYFSETQRNKGNFPGRFSGRQFSNSRSEMNVSTLELGDSALYLCASSFGPDYEQYFGPGTRLTVT.

The chain joins TRBV7-9 to TRBJ1-1; TCRdb calls TRBD1, which cannot be checked without DNA. The CDR3 runs to 19 residues. Germline V gene lookup returns CDR1 SEHNR and CDR2 FQNEAQ (reference sequence). The CDR3 spells CASSSTTTDRAYRNTEAFF.

The V gene is TRBV6-2 or TRBV6-3, the J gene TRBJ1-1; TCRdb lists TRBD1, though no DNA is available to test this call. CDR3 length: 13 residues. Germline V gene lookup returns CDR1 MNHEY and CDR2 SVGEGT. This CDR3 is CASSLTGMTEAFF.

The J gene is TRBJ1-1, the V gene TRBV19; TCRdb indicates TRBD1, and absent DNA this call remains unverified. CDR3 size: 15 residues. The germline gives CDR1 LNHDA, CDR2 SQIVND (reference sequence). The CDR3 loop reads CASRAGGLKRTEAFF.

The chain has TRBV5-1 and TRBJ1-1. The CDR3 length is 14 residues. In germline, CDR1 is SGHRS, CDR2 YFSETQ. Here the CDR3 reads CASSPFSSLVEAFF.

The gene calls are TRBV4-1 and TRBJ2-3. The CDR3 consists of 16 residues. From germline, CDR1 is MGHRA and CDR2 YSYEKL. This CDR3 is CASSQDPSDFTDTQYF.

The chain links TRBV20-1 to TRBJ2-7; TCRdb reports TRBD2, a call that lacks DNA to check it against. This CDR3 has 14 amino acids. The germline gives CDR1 DFQATT, CDR2 SNEGSKA (reference sequence). CDR3 in amino acids: CSPGGNGDSYEQYF.

V usage is TRBV15 and J usage is TRBJ1-5; TCRdb calls TRBD1, which cannot be checked without DNA. Germline CDR1 and CDR2: LNHNV and YYDKDF (reference sequence). This CDR3 contains 14 residues. The CDR3 reads CATNRAGVTQPQHF.

V usage is TRBV20-1 and J usage is TRBJ1-5. The CDR3 has 15 residues. Germline-derived CDR1 and CDR2 are DFQATT and SNEGSKA (reference sequence). The CDR3 loop reads CSARDPDGDNQPQHF.

The V gene is TRBV7-9, the J gene TRBJ1-1; TCRdb calls TRBD1, which cannot be checked without DNA. CDR1 SEHNR and CDR2 FQNEAQ come from the germline V gene (reference sequence). CDR3 length equals 11 residues. The CDR3 region is CASSLVSEAFF.

The chain employs TRBV9 and TRBJ2-3. From germline, CDR1 is SGDLS and CDR2 YYNGEE. The CDR3 is 14 amino acids. The CDR3 loop reads CASSHNSATDTQYF.

The rearrangement joins TRBV28 to TRBJ2-3; checking the TCRdb D call of TRBD2 is not possible without DNA. The CDR3 extends over 16 amino acids. Germline V gene lookup returns CDR1 MDHEN and CDR2 SYDVKM. The CDR3 here is CASRFLGLAGSDTQYF.

The chain has TRBV4-1 and TRBJ2-7; the TRBD2 assignment by TCRdb is unverifiable without DNA. CDR1 is MGHRA and CDR2 is YSYEKL in the germline V gene. The CDR3 is made up of 15 amino acids. CDR3 sequence reads: CASSFTGTSSYEQYF.

The chain is built from TRBV12-3 or TRBV12-4 and TRBJ1-6; checking the TCRdb D call of TRBD1 is not possible without DNA. CDR3 length equals 17 residues. The CDR3 is CASTQDPTTGHNSPLHF.